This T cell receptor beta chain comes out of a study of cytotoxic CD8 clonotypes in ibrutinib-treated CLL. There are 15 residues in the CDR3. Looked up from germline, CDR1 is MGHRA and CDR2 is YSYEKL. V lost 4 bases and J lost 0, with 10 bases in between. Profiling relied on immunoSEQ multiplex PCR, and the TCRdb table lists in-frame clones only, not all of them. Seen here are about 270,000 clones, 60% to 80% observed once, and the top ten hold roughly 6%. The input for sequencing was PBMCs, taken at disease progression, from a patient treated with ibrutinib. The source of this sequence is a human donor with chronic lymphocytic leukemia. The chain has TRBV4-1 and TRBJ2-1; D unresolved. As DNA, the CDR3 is TGCGCCAGCAGCCCTTCCGAGAGCTCCTACAATGAGCAGTTCTTC. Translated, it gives CASSPSESSYNEQFF.